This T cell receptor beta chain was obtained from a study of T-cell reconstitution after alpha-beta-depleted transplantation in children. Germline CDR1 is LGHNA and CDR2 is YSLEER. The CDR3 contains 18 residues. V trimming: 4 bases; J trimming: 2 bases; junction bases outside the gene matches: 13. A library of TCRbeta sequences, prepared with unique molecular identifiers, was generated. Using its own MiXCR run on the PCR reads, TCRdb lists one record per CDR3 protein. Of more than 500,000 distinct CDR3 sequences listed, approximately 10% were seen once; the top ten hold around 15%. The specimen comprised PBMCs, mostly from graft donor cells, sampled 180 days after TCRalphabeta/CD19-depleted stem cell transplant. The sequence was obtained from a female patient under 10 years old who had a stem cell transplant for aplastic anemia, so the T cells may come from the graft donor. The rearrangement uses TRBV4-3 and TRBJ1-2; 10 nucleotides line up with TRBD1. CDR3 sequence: CASSLLLPGQGRNYGYTF. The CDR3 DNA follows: TGCGCCAGCAGCCTCTTGCTACCGGGACAGGGGAGGAACTATGGCTACACCTTC.